This T cell receptor (beta chain) was captured in a study of radiotherapy plus CTLA-4 blockade in lung cancer. Across the study: Overall, approximately 19% of patients showed an objective response, while 25% to 35% attained disease control.

General study results and limits: Per reports, early blood T cell clone dynamics, plus interferon-beta, forecast response most strongly. Expansion of tumor-derived TCR clones was observed in blood after radiotherapy plus ipilimumab.

Treatment of patients with chemo-refractory metastatic non-small-cell lung cancer consisted of focal radiation plus CTLA-4 blockade with ipilimumab. In regard to this clone: The antigen is unknown.

The method was immunoSEQ multiplex PCR; TCRdb's version includes in-frame clones alone and lacks a portion of them. The data show around 100,000 clones, about four fifths seen once. This sequence originates from a human donor with non-small cell lung cancer that progressed on radiotherapy plus ipilimumab. Some clones in this sample may be carry-over from other donors' samples. The source was peripheral blood, collected from a patient treated with radiotherapy plus ipilimumab.

DNA for the CDR3: TGCGCCAGCAGCTTGGCCCTGGGGCCCGGGGAGCTGTTTTTT. Translated, it gives CASSLALGPGELFF. The chain uses TRBV5-1 and TRBJ2-2; D possibly corresponds to TRBD1 (5 bases). This CDR3 comprises 14 residues. Germline CDR1 is SGHRS and CDR2 is YFSETQ. Trimming stripped 0 bases from V and 6 bases from J, with 9 bases between. The complete variable domain, with remaining parts taken from reference TRBV5-1 and TRBJ2-2, reads KAGVTQTPRYLIKTRGQQVTLSCSPISGHRSVSWYQQTPGQGLQFLFEYFSETQRNKGNFPGRFSGRQFSNSRSEMNVSTLELGDSALYLCASSLALGPGELFFGEGSRLTVL.